A single sample is the source of the 28 T cell receptor beta chains below, sequenced in a study of shared clonotypes between healthy human individuals. Generated by immunoSEQ multiplex PCR, the TCRdb table keeps only in-frame clones and is missing some. The table has around 1,900,000 clones, just under 95% seen once. CD45RO-negative cells were positively selected for CCR7, leaving out terminally differentiated effector memory CD45RA+ cells. Material for sequencing was naive CD8+ T cells from PBMCs. These receptors all stem from a man between 18 and 35 years old in good health. Some clones in this sample may be carry-over from other donors' samples.

The J gene is TRBJ1-1, the V gene TRBV7-8, with D unresolved. CDR1 and CDR2 from the germline V gene are SGHVS and FQNEAQ. The CDR3 has 14 residues. The V end lost 1 base, the J end lost 1 base, and 7 bases lay between the germline ends. The DNA of the CDR3 is TGTGCCAGCAGCTTAGTCGGTAGGAACACTGAAGCTTTCTTT. It translates to CASSLVGRNTEAFF.

CDR3 amino acids: CASTGTAYSNQPQHF. CDR3 bases: TGTGCCAGTACCGGGACAGCTTATAGCAATCAGCCCCAGCATTTT. The rearrangement joins TRBV19 to TRBJ1-5; 7 bases fit TRBD1. Germline values: CDR1 LNHDA, CDR2 SQIVND (reference sequence). The CDR3 is 15 residues long. Trimming at V came to 7 bases and at J to 0 bases, leaving 6 bases not matched to a gene. The full variable domain, rest sourced from reference TRBV19 and TRBJ1-5, is DGGITQSPKYLFRKEGQNVTLSCEQNLNHDAMYWYRQDPGQGLRLIYYSQIVNDFQKGDIAEGYSVSREKKESFPLTVTSAQKNPTAFYLCASTGTAYSNQPQHFGDGTRLSIL.

This chain uses TRBV6-5 with TRBJ1-4; 7 nucleotides agree with TRBD1. The germline V gene encodes CDR1 MNHEY and CDR2 SVGAGI. The J segment lost 13 bases and the V segment lost 5 bases, leaving 13 bases of the junction unmatched. The CDR3 extends over 14 amino acids. The CDR3 DNA sequence: TGTGCCAGCAGTGAAACAGGGGAGGGGGATATACTGTTTTTT. Translated, it gives CASSETGEGDILFF.

The chain has TRBV30 and TRBJ1-1; no clear D gene. V was cut by 2 bases and J by 7 bases, with 14 bases left in between. Germline V gene data show CDR1 as GTSNPN and CDR2 as SVGIG (reference sequence). The CDR3 has 13 amino acids. The CDR3 DNA is TGTGCCTGGAGTCCATCCATCTCCATTGAAGCTTTCTTT. Translation gives CAWSPSISIEAFF.

This chain joins TRBV28 and TRBJ2-5, with D possibly matching TRBD1 (7 bases). CDR3 size: 15 residues. Germline CDR1 and CDR2: MDHEN and SYDVKM. Deletions cut 5 bases from V and 5 bases from J, with 18 bases between. The CDR3 sequence is CASSRDRREIETQYF. In nucleotides, the CDR3 is TGTGCCAGCAGTCGGGACAGACGGGAGATCGAGACCCAGTACTTC.

The J gene is TRBJ2-1, the V gene TRBV6-1; TRBD2 aligns across 7 bases. Germline CDR1 and CDR2: MNHNS and SASEGT. V lost 5 bases to trimming and J lost 6 bases; unmatched junction nucleotides: 7. This CDR3 spans 14 amino acids. The CDR3, as DNA: TGTGCCAGCAGTTTTACGGGGGGTGGCAATGAGCAGTTCTTC. Translating it yields CASSFTGGGNEQFF.

The chain joins TRBV2 to TRBJ2-7, with 7 bases aligning to TRBD1. CDR3 size: 15 residues. CDR1 and CDR2 from the germline V gene are SNHLY and FYNNEI. The J segment lost 6 bases and the V segment lost 3 bases, leaving 11 bases of the junction unmatched. CDR3 bases: TGTGCCAGCAGTGATTGGGAGACAGGGATAGGCGAGCAGTACTTC. Its protein product is CASSDWETGIGEQYF.

With respect to this clone: This may arise from a read error, as a much more abundant clone is one base away. Different DNA sequences within this sample yield the same CDR3. V gene TRBV11-1 combines with J gene TRBJ1-1; D not resolved. V was shortened by 1 base and J by 1 base, with 4 bases between the two germline ends. The germline V gene encodes CDR1 SGHAT and CDR2 FQDESV (reference sequence). This CDR3 is built from 13 residues. CDR3 DNA: TGTGCCAGCAGCTTAGGGGAGAACACTGAAGCTTTCTTT. This gives the protein CASSLGENTEAFF.

The CDR3 sequence is CASSPERTSGNGELFF. In nucleotides, the CDR3 is TGTGCCAGCAGCCCCGAACGGACTAGCGGGAACGGGGAGCTGTTTTTT. The chain is built from TRBV9 and TRBJ2-2, with 12 positions matching TRBD2. The junction had 8 bases not matched to a gene; V was cut back by 4 bases and J by 7 bases. Germline V CDR1 and CDR2: SGDLS, YYNGEE. This CDR3 spans 16 amino acids.

The chain recombines TRBV30 with TRBJ1-5, with D possibly being TRBD1 (5 bases). The CDR3 length is 14 residues. Germline-derived CDR1 and CDR2 are GTSNPN and SVGIG (reference sequence). V lost 1 base, J lost 5 bases, and 12 bases lay in between. The CDR3 sequence: CAWSGGGTYQPQHF. CDR3 in DNA: TGTGCCTGGAGTGGGGGGGGTACCTATCAGCCCCAGCATTTT.

The J gene is TRBJ2-2, the V gene TRBV9; D uncertain. The V end lost 4 bases, the J end lost 6 bases, and 7 bases lay between the germline ends. This CDR3 is 12 amino acids long. Germline loops: CDR1 SGDLS, CDR2 YYNGEE. The CDR3 DNA reads TGTGCCAGCAGCTATTCCCCCGGGGAGCTGTTTTTT. Translated, it gives CASSYSPGELFF.

Only one count was recorded for this clone. The same CDR3 is also encoded by other DNA sequences in this sample. This sequence joins TRBV27 and TRBJ2-1, with 11 bases fitting TRBD1. The CDR3 covers 15 residues. Germline lookup yields CDR1 MNHEY and CDR2 SMNVEV (reference sequence). V lost 2 bases and J lost 4; bases outside the gene matches: 1. The CDR3 DNA follows: TGTGCCAGCAGTTTAAGGGACAGGGGGTACAATGAGCAGTTCTTC. Residues: CASSLRDRGYNEQFF.

This clone was recorded only once. The chain combines TRBV27 with TRBJ2-1; TRBD1 is a possible D gene (6 bases). Germline V gene data show CDR1 as MNHEY and CDR2 as SMNVEV (reference sequence). Deletions cut 6 bases from V and 7 bases from J, with 19 bases between. The length of the CDR3 is 15 residues. In DNA, the CDR3 is TGTGCCAGCAGGTTAGTTGGGGGCGCATGGAATGAGCAGTTCTTC. It codes for CASRLVGGAWNEQFF.

J is TRBJ2-7 and V is TRBV19, with TRBD2 matching over 11 bases. This CDR3 contains 15 residues. Trimming cost V 8 bases and J 0 bases; bases outside gene matches: 6. Looked up from germline, CDR1 is LNHDA and CDR2 is SQIVND (reference sequence). CDR3 DNA sequence: TGTGCCAGTGCGCTAGCGGGAGGATTCTCCTACGAGCAGTACTTC. It encodes CASALAGGFSYEQYF.

This clone occurred once. CDR3: CASSQGTGAREQYF. The CDR3 coding sequence is TGCGCCAGCAGCCAAGGGACGGGGGCGAGGGAGCAGTACTTC. The rearrangement links TRBV4-1 to TRBJ2-7; D possibly uses TRBD1 or TRBD2 (6 bases each). The V gene lost 1 base and the J gene lost 7 bases, with 14 bases spanning the gap. CDR1 and CDR2 (germline): MGHRA, YSYEKL. The CDR3 contains 14 residues.

The DNA for the CDR3 is TGTGCCAGCAGGCAAATGACAGGGGGCGCGTCCTATGGCTACACCTTC. Translated, it gives CASRQMTGGASYGYTF. The chain combines TRBV2 with TRBJ1-2; TRBD1 matches 10 bases. V was clipped by 6 bases and J by 4 bases; unmatched bases: 11. The CDR3 is 16 residues long. Germline lookup yields CDR1 SNHLY and CDR2 FYNNEI.

The chain couples TRBV10-3 to TRBJ2-7; tentative D call: TRBD1 (5 bases). CDR1 and CDR2 from the germline V gene are ENHRY and SYGVKD. CDR3 size: 14 residues. Between the trimmed V and J ends, which lost 4 bases and 5 bases, there was a span of 15 bases. CDR3 sequence (DNA): TGTGCCATCAGTGTTCTTGCAGGGTCCCACGAGCAGTACTTC. The encoded protein is CAISVLAGSHEQYF.

Comment on this clone: The CDR3 does not close with the conserved phenylalanine or tryptophan, likely indicating a read error. The DNA is left out, because the CDR3 cannot be placed on it with certainty; the CDR3 is given as TCRdb lists it. J is TRBJ1-4 and V is TRBV5-1. Germline CDR1 and CDR2: SGHRS and YFSETQ. The CDR3 has 11 residues if both end residues are counted. The CDR3 is CASSPPFAEPM.

The chain couples TRBV21-1 to TRBJ2-1; no check of the table's D call, TRBD2, against the DNA was made. TRBV21-1 is deemed a pseudogene. The CDR3 length is 19 residues. For the CDR3, the DNA is TGTGCCAGCAGCAAAACCACCCACGGCGTGGTGAGGTGGTACAATGAGCAGTTCTTC. It is translated as CASSKTTHGVVRWYNEQFF.

The rearrangement joins TRBV28 to TRBJ2-4, with D unclear. V was clipped by 3 bases and J by 0 bases, with 12 bases between them. Looked up from germline, CDR1 is MDHEN and CDR2 is SYDVKM. The CDR3 consists of 16 residues. The CDR3 here is CASSFNGMLAKNIQYF. In nucleotides, the CDR3 is TGTGCCAGCAGTTTCAATGGGATGCTAGCCAAAAACATTCAGTACTTC.

This rearrangement joins TRBV11-2 to TRBJ2-2; D not resolved. V lost 1 base, J lost 0 bases, and 9 bases lay in between. CDR1 is SGHAT and CDR2 is FQNNGV in the germline V gene. CDR3 length: 16 amino acids. CDR3 amino acids: CASSLVATSNTGELFF. The DNA for the CDR3 is TGTGCCAGCAGCTTAGTCGCGACTTCGAACACCGGGGAGCTGTTTTTT.

The chain is built from TRBV23-1 and TRBJ2-7; 12 bases align to TRBD1. TRBV23-1 is sorted into the ORF group, with uncertain function. After removal of 10 bases from V and 6 bases from J, the junction contained 10 bases not matched to a gene. The CDR3 has 14 amino acids. The CDR3 coding sequence is TGCGCCAACCGGGCGGGACAGGGGGCGGTCGAGCAGTACTTC. This encodes CANRAGQGAVEQYF.

The chain couples TRBV6-5 to TRBJ1-1; the match to TRBD1 covers 9 bases. The V and J ends lost 5 bases and 5 bases, in that order; junction bases with no gene match: 9. The length of the CDR3 is 15 residues. Germline assignment: CDR1 MNHEY and CDR2 SVGAGI. CDR3 loop: CASSPTGTGRTEAFF. CDR3 DNA: TGTGCCAGCAGTCCAACCGGGACAGGGAGGACTGAAGCTTTCTTT.

J is TRBJ2-7 and V is TRBV5-6, with 9 bases identical to TRBD1. This CDR3 region has 14 residues. Germline CDR1 reads SGHDT; CDR2 reads YYEEEE. The V segment lost 3 bases and the J segment 4 bases; nucleotides outside the gene matches: 5. The CDR3 reads CASSSGTGWYEQYF. The CDR3 DNA reads TGTGCCAGCAGCTCGGGGACAGGGTGGTACGAGCAGTACTTC. Supplemented by reference TRBV5-6 and TRBJ2-7, the full variable domain reads DAGVTQSPTHLIKTRGQQVTLRCSPKSGHDTVSWYQQALGQGPQFIFQYYEEEERQRGNFPDRFSGHQFPNYSSELNVNALLLGDSALYLCASSSGTGWYEQYFGPGTRLTVT.

The chain uses TRBV11-2 and TRBJ2-2; D may be TRBD2 (5 bases). Germline V lookup: CDR1 SGHAT, CDR2 FQNNGV. V was cut by 5 bases and J by 1 base, with 8 bases left in between. This CDR3 has 14 amino acids. The CDR3 here is CASSGGRNTGELFF. CDR3 nucleotides: TGTGCCAGCAGCGGAGGCAGGAACACCGGGGAGCTGTTTTTT.

This chain connects TRBV6-1 to TRBJ2-7; D gene unclear. The V end lost 1 base, the J end lost 4 bases, and 8 bases lay between the germline ends. The CDR3 consists of 13 residues. The V gene's germline CDR1 is MNHNS and CDR2 SASEGT. The CDR3 region has the DNA TGTGCCAGCAGTGAAGGGGCAGATTACGAGCAGTACTTC. This translates into CASSEGADYEQYF.

V and J are TRBV5-1 and TRBJ2-1; D gene unclear. V was shortened by 3 bases and J by 2 bases, with 9 bases between the two germline ends. This CDR3 spans 14 amino acids. Germline V gives CDR1 SGHRS, CDR2 YFSETQ. The CDR3 region is CASSSGRAYNEQFF. The CDR3 DNA reads as TGCGCCAGCAGCTCTGGAAGGGCCTACAATGAGCAGTTCTTC.

V and J are TRBV19 and TRBJ1-2, with D perhaps TRBD1 (6 bases). V was trimmed by 3 bases and J by 10 bases, leaving 18 bases between them. CDR3 size: 14 residues. Germline V gene sequence: CDR1 LNHDA, CDR2 SQIVND (reference sequence). CDR3 sequence: CASSIPSGARDYTF. In DNA form, the CDR3 reads TGTGCCAGTAGTATCCCATCGGGGGCCCGGGACTACACCTTC.